This entry concerns a single T cell receptor (beta chain). This entry belongs to a study of Ad26.COV2.S vaccination and SARS-CoV-2 variants. The treatment was: over 15 received Ad26.COV2.S at low or high dose, single or two shots; roughly 5 received placebo; per-sample allocation not given. Sampling was done on day 63 after the first vaccine or placebo injection. Assay used: immunoSEQ multiplex PCR; TCRdb lists only in-frame clones, some missing. The sample has hundreds of thousands of clones; approximately 89% are singletons. Germline V gene sequence: CDR1 SEHNR, CDR2 FQNEAQ (reference sequence). CDR3 size: 17 residues. Trimming at V came to 1 base and at J to 9 bases, leaving 15 bases not matched to a gene.

The specimen comprised peripheral blood, sampled in a trial of Ad26.COV2.S vaccine versus placebo. The receptor was isolated from a person aged 18 to 59 who received the Ad26.COV2.S COVID-19 vaccine or a placebo. The chain joins TRBV7-9 to TRBJ2-1; 7 bases map to TRBD1. In DNA form, the CDR3 reads TGTGCCAGCAGCTTAGTTCGAGGGGACAGAGCCCGGGGTGAGCAGTTCTTC. Translation: CASSLVRGDRARGEQFF.